A selection of T cell receptor beta chains follows, all from one sample in a study of T-cell memory formation after mild COVID-19. TCRdb fed the 5' RACE reads into MiXCR, producing one record per CDR3 protein. The sample includes 100,000 or so distinct CDR3 sequences, over 8.5% of them seen just once. What was sequenced was PBMCs or a T cell subset sorted from them (not recorded which). These receptors all come from a man younger than 35 who had mild COVID-19 (a few samples of this study predate the infection). Cell type and time point are not known. Both conserved end residues are part of each CDR3. A D gene is named only where the DNA matches it firmly. Size tells how often a clone was seen (once, few, many) or the class of an expanded clone, and some rows leave it out.

>TRBD1|11|few|TRBJ1-1|TRBV6-5
TGTGCCAGCAGTCTCGGGACAGCGACTTTCTTT
CASSLGTATFF
>.|14|few|TRBJ2-3|TRBV9
TGTGCCAGCAGCGTAGTAGGGCTAGCTGATACGCAGTATTTT
CASSVVGLADTQYF
>TRBD1|15|.|TRBJ1-1|TRBV4-3
TGCGCCAGCAGCCATGATAGAGGGACAGGGACTGAAGCTTTCTTT
CASSHDRGTGTEAFF
>.|10|few|TRBJ2-1|TRBV28
TGTGCCAGCAGTTACCATGAGCAGTTCTTC
CASSYHEQFF
>TRBD1|14|few|TRBJ1-2|TRBV28
TGTGCCAGCAGCCTCGGGACAGGGACGGCTGGCTACACCTTC
CASSLGTGTAGYTF
>.|13|few|TRBJ2-2|TRBV21-1
TGTGCCAGCAAGGGCGGCGACACCGGGGAGCTGTTTTTT
CASKGGDTGELFF
>.|12|once|TRBJ1-3|TRBV29-1
TGCAGCGTGAGGTCCTCTGGAAACACCATATATTTT
CSVRSSGNTIYF
>.|13|few|TRBJ2-1|TRBV7-6
TGTGCCAGCAGCCCGGTCGGCGGGGGCGGGTCCTTCTTC
CASSPVGGGGSFF
>.|16|.|TRBJ2-5|TRBV4-1
TGCGCCAGCAGCCCAGCCCCGGACAGAACCCAAGAGACCCAGTACTTC
CASSPAPDRTQETQYF
>.|15|.|TRBJ2-3|TRBV6-5
TGTGCCAGCAGCCAAGATGGGCCATTATTAGATACGCAGTATTTT
CASSQDGPLLDTQYF
>.|16|.|TRBJ1-4|TRBV7-9
TGTGCCAGCGGAGGGGCGGTTACGACGTTCGATGAAAAACTGTTTTTT
CASGGAVTTFDEKLFF
>.|16|few|TRBJ2-1|TRBV7-9
TGTGCCAGCAGCTTAGGTAGCCCAAGCTCCTACAATGAGCAGTTCTTC
CASSLGSPSSYNEQFF
>.|15|few|TRBJ2-3|TRBV21-1
TGTGCCAGCGGGCGGGGAGCACCATCCACAGATACGCAGTATTTT
CASGRGAPSTDTQYF
>.|13|.|TRBJ1-2|TRBV12-3/TRBV12-4
TGTGCCAGCAGCCTCGACAGTAGCTATGGCTACACCTTC
CASSLDSSYGYTF
>.|16|.|TRBJ2-7|TRBV7-6
TGTGCCAGCAGCTTCGGGGAAGCGGACGCGGGCTACGAGCAGTACTTC
CASSFGEADAGYEQYF
>.|13|few|TRBJ1-5|TRBV12-3/TRBV12-4
TGTGCCAGCGGGGGGGGGCCCAATCAGCCCCAGCATTTT
CASGGGPNQPQHF
>.|14|.|TRBJ1-1|TRBV6-5
TGTGCCAGCAGATCAGGGAGGGGGGCAATTGAAGCTTTCTTT
CASRSGRGAIEAFF
>.|13|few|TRBJ1-5|TRBV6-2/TRBV6-3
TGTGCCAGCAGTTTGGTCCGCAATCAGCCCCAGCATTTT
CASSLVRNQPQHF
>.|14|few|TRBJ2-7|TRBV7-8
TGTGCCAGCAGCTTAGCAAACCGCGCCTACGAGCAGTACTTC
CASSLANRAYEQYF
>.|14|.|TRBJ2-3|TRBV4-1
TGCGCCAGCAGCCAATGGCAGGGGACAGATACGCAGTATTTT
CASSQWQGTDTQYF
>.|15|few|TRBJ2-6|TRBV6-2/TRBV6-3
TGTGCCAGCAGTTACTTTATCTCTGGGGCCAACGTCCTGACTTTC
CASSYFISGANVLTF
>TRBD2|15|.|TRBJ2-1|TRBV12-3/TRBV12-4
TGTGCCAGCAGTCCCTCTAGCGGGGGCCACAATGAGCAGTTCTTC
CASSPSSGGHNEQFF
>.|12|many|TRBJ2-3|TRBV28
TGTGCCAGCAGTTTAATGGGAGATACGCAGTATTTT
CASSLMGDTQYF
>.|14|many|TRBJ2-2|TRBV6-5
TGTGCCAGCAGTTACGCTACAGGACCCGGGGAGCTGTTTTTT
CASSYATGPGELFF
>.|15|.|TRBJ2-2|TRBV6-1
TGTGCCAGCAGTTCCTGGGGATGGGGTACCGGGGAGCTGTTTTTT
CASSSWGWGTGELFF
>.|19|few|TRBJ2-6|TRBV4-1
TGCGCCAGCAGCCAAGAAGGGATGGGAATTTCTACTGGGGCCAACGTCCTGACTTTC
CASSQEGMGISTGANVLTF
>.|15|few|TRBJ2-1|TRBV14
TGTGCCAGCAGCCAGCCAACGACAGGTTACAATGAGCAGTTCTTC
CASSQPTTGYNEQFF
>.|14|few|TRBJ1-2|TRBV29-1
TGCAGCGTTGAAGGTCCTGGGGGCGGCTATGGCTACACCTTC
CSVEGPGGGYGYTF
>.|13|few|TRBJ1-2|TRBV21-1
TGTGCCAGCAGCAACAAGGAGGGCTATGGCTACACCTTC
CASSNKEGYGYTF
>.|17|.|TRBJ2-1|TRBV6-2/TRBV6-3
TGTGCCAGCAGTTATGTGCCCGGACGGGGCCGACGCGATGAGCAGTTCTTC
CASSYVPGRGRRDEQFF
>.|15|.|TRBJ1-4|TRBV4-1
TGCGCCAGCAGCCAAGAACGTAAATTGGGTGAAAAACTGTTTTTT
CASSQERKLGEKLFF
>TRBD1|16|few|TRBJ2-1|TRBV7-2
TGTGCCAGCAGCTCAGAGGACAGGGCACTATACAATGAGCAGTTCTTC
CASSSEDRALYNEQFF
>TRBD2|16|few|TRBJ2-1|TRBV7-2
TGTGCCAGCAGCTTATGGCTAGCGGGGGGATACAATGAGCAGTTCTTC
CASSLWLAGGYNEQFF
>.|10|many|TRBJ2-3|TRBV5-1
TGCGCCAGCAAGTCTGATACGCAGTATTTT
CASKSDTQYF
>.|15|few|TRBJ2-2|TRBV6-5
TGTGCCAGCAGTTACGGGAACGAATACGCCGGGGAGCTGTTTTTT
CASSYGNEYAGELFF
>.|13|few|TRBJ1-2|TRBV4-3
TGCGCCAGCAGCCAAGGAGGGGGTTATGGCTACACCTTC
CASSQGGGYGYTF
>TRBD2|17|.|TRBJ2-3|TRBV12-3/TRBV12-4
TGTGCCAGCAGTTTAGTCCCTAGCGGGACTAGCACAGATACGCAGTATTTT
CASSLVPSGTSTDTQYF
>.|16|few|TRBJ2-3|TRBV20-1
TGCAGTGCTAGAATAAGGGAGATTATTAGCACAGATACGCAGTATTTT
CSARIREIISTDTQYF
>.|13|.|TRBJ2-1|TRBV29-1
TGCAGCGTTGAAGAAACGGGTTACAATGAGCAGTTCTTC
CSVEETGYNEQFF
>.|15|few|TRBJ1-2|TRBV4-1
TGCGCCAGCAGCCCCCGGGGCAGGGACGAGGATGGCTACACCTTC
CASSPRGRDEDGYTF
>.|15|few|TRBJ2-2|TRBV30
TGTGCCTGGAGTGTAGGCTCAGTGAACACCGGGGAGCTGTTTTTT
CAWSVGSVNTGELFF